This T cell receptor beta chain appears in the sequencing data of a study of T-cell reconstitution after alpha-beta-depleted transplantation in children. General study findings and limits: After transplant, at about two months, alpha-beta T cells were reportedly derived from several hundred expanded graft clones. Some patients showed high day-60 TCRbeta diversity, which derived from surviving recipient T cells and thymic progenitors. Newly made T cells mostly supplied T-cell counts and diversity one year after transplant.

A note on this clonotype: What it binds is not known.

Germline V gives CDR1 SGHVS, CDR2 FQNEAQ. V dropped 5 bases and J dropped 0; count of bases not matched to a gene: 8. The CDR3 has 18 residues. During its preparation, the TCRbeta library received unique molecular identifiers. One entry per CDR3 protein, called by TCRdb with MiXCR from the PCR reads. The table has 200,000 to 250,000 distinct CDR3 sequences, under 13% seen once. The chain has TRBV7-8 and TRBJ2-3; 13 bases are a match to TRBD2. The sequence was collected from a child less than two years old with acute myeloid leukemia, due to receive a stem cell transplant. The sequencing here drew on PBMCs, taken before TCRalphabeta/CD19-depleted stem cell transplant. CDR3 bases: TGTGCCAGCAGCCCACCGGGACTAGCGGGGCCTAGCACAGATACGCAGTATTTT. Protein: CASSPPGLAGPSTDTQYF.